Listed below are T cell receptor beta chains from one sample, sequenced in a study of blood T cell repertoires in COVID-19. Produced via immunoSEQ multiplex PCR; TCRdb's table is partial and in-frame only. In the table there are hundreds of thousands of clones, about 85% of which are singletons. Specimen: peripheral blood. The receptor set was obtained from a woman between 18 and 29 years old with acute or convalescent COVID-19. The CDR3 runs from the conserved cysteine through the conserved F or W. A D gene is named only where the DNA matches it firmly. Where a row states a size, it is once, few, many or the class of an expanded clone; other rows omit it.

J,D,size,V,CDR3,DNA
TRBJ1-2,-,once,TRBV3-1/TRBV3-2,CASSQEGGFYGYTF,TGTGCCAGCAGCCAAGAAGGAGGGTTCTATGGCTACACCTTC
TRBJ1-6,TRBD1,few,TRBV28,CASSLLGDSNSPLHF,TGTGCCAGCAGTCTACTAGGGGACAGTAATTCACCCCTCCACTTT
TRBJ1-5,TRBD1,-,TRBV28,CASRMQTGGPTQPQHF,TGTGCCAGCAGGATGCAGACAGGGGGCCCGACTCAGCCCCAGCATTTT
TRBJ1-2,-,-,TRBV4-1,CASSQDPIANYGYTF,TGCGCCAGCAGCCAAGACCCCATAGCTAACTATGGCTACACCTTC
TRBJ1-1,-,-,TRBV19,CATQRGNAEAFF,TGTGCCACCCAAAGGGGTAACGCTGAAGCTTTCTTT
TRBJ1-1,-,-,TRBV7-6,CASSPSQRMNTEAFF,TGTGCCAGCAGCCCTTCACAGAGAATGAACACTGAAGCTTTCTTT
TRBJ2-2,TRBD1,-,TRBV7-9,CASSPDRYTGELFF,TGTGCCAGCAGCCCGGACAGGTACACCGGGGAGCTGTTTTTT
TRBJ1-5,-,-,TRBV28,CASRYTFGKDSNQPQHF,TGTGCCAGCAGATACACTTTCGGGAAAGATAGCAATCAGCCCCAGCATTTT
TRBJ2-6,-,-,TRBV2,CASSAVGANVLTF,TGTGCCAGCAGTGCGGTTGGGGCCAACGTCCTGACTTTC
TRBJ1-1,-,-,TRBV7-9,CASSLGTRADAFF,TGTGCCAGCAGCTTGGGGACAAGGGCTGATGCTTTCTTT
TRBJ1-2,-,-,TRBV5-1,CASSLTPATNYGYTF,TGCGCCAGCAGCTTAACCCCTGCCACAAACTATGGCTACACCTTC
TRBJ2-7,TRBD1,-,TRBV24-1,CATSDGQVREQYF,TGTGCCACCAGTGACGGACAGGTACGGGAGCAGTACTTC
TRBJ1-1,-,-,TRBV30,CAWMRNTEAFF,TGTGCCTGGATGAGGAACACTGAAGCTTTCTTT
TRBJ2-1,TRBD2,-,TRBV9,CASSPELVGRSNEQFF,TGTGCCAGCAGCCCTGAACTAGTCGGGAGGTCCAATGAGCAGTTCTTC
TRBJ2-1,-,-,TRBV24-1,CATSDQTGAYNEQFF,TGTGCCACCAGTGATCAGACGGGAGCCTACAATGAGCAGTTCTTC
TRBJ1-2,-,-,TRBV29-1,CSVADSYYGYTF,TGCAGCGTTGCGGACAGCTACTATGGCTACACCTTC
TRBJ1-4,-,-,TRBV7-9,CASSLKGGQEKLFF,TGTGCCAGCAGCTTAAAAGGTGGGCAGGAAAAACTGTTTTTT
TRBJ1-2,-,-,TRBV19,CATHSRVADGYTF,TGTGCCACCCATAGCAGGGTCGCGGATGGCTACACCTTC
TRBJ1-1,TRBD1,-,TRBV6-4,CASSASTGGRTEAFF,TGTGCCAGCAGTGCTTCCACAGGGGGTCGCACTGAAGCTTTCTTT
TRBJ1-3,-,-,TRBV30,CAWSVPGYPGNTIYF,TGTGCCTGGAGTGTACCAGGGTATCCTGGAAACACCATATATTTT
TRBJ2-1,TRBD2,-,TRBV28,CASSLTRLAGNEQFF,TGTGCCAGCAGTTTAACCCGCCTAGCGGGCAATGAGCAGTTCTTC
TRBJ2-5,TRBD2,-,TRBV4-1,CASTPSGSETQYF,TGCGCCAGCACCCCTAGCGGGTCAGAGACCCAGTACTTC
TRBJ1-2,TRBD1,-,TRBV28,CASSSNLGQGALGYTF,TGTGCCAGCAGTTCGAATTTAGGACAGGGGGCGCTTGGCTACACCTTC
TRBJ2-3,TRBD1,-,TRBV19,CASSIGDRGLADTQYF,TGTGCCAGTAGTATTGGGGACAGGGGGCTCGCAGATACGCAGTATTTT
TRBJ1-6,TRBD1,many,TRBV5-4,CASSQQRDRGTSPLHF,TGTGCCAGCAGCCAGCAGCGGGACAGGGGAACTTCACCCCTCCACTTT
TRBJ2-2,-,-,TRBV10-3,CAIRSAGVDTGELFF,TGTGCCATCAGAAGTGCAGGGGTGGACACCGGGGAGCTGTTTTTT
TRBJ1-4,-,-,TRBV20-1,CSALNEKLFF,TGCAGTGCTCTTAATGAAAAACTGTTTTTT
TRBJ1-3,-,once,TRBV9,CASSAQPTTFTGNTIYF,TGTGCCAGCAGCGCCCAACCCACGACATTCACTGGAAACACCATATATTTT
TRBJ2-1,TRBD2,-,TRBV5-4,CASSLTPTSAYNEQFF,TGTGCCAGCAGCTTAACCCCGACTAGCGCTTACAATGAGCAGTTCTTC
TRBJ1-1,TRBD1,-,TRBV19,CASSLGTGALGGNTEAFF,TGTGCCAGTAGTCTCGGAACAGGGGCCCTCGGAGGGAACACTGAAGCTTTCTTT
TRBJ1-4,-,-,TRBV9,CASSVVGATNEKLFF,TGTGCCAGCAGCGTAGTAGGGGCAACTAATGAAAAACTGTTTTTT
TRBJ2-5,TRBD2,-,TRBV12-3/TRBV12-4,CASTLRGDQYF,TGTGCCAGCACTCTGCGGGGGGACCAGTACTTC
TRBJ1-2,-,-,TRBV4-1,CASSQTGTLNYGYTF,TGCGCCAGCAGCCAAACCGGGACACTAAACTATGGCTACACCTTC
TRBJ1-5,-,-,TRBV5-1,CASRKETGSNQPQHF,TGCGCCAGCAGGAAAGAAACGGGGAGCAATCAGCCCCAGCATTTT
TRBJ2-5,-,-,TRBV12-5,CANPEETQYF,TGTGCTAATCCGGAAGAGACCCAGTACTTC